This T cell receptor beta chain emerged from a study of blood T cell repertoires in COVID-19. Across the whole study: COVID-19 samples, acute and convalescent, were from the United States, Italy and Spain.

Participants were aged about 18 to 90 years, lived in 20 to 25 US areas, and enrolled virtually. Categorization into cohorts depended on clinical history that participants reported. Among Cohort 3 donors, those recovered had two negative PCRs, clearance, or symptom resolution. Generated by immunoSEQ multiplex PCR, the TCRdb table keeps only in-frame clones and is missing some. The data hold about half a million clones, with roughly nine tenths observed a single time. The material sequenced was PBMCs or T cells enriched from blood (not recorded which). The source is a woman aged 60 to 75 who had recovered from COVID-19.

The CDR3 DNA follows: TGTGCCACCAGCAGAGATCTTGGAGGGGACAGGGGAACGAGGGAGGAGCTGTTTTTT. Its translation: CATSRDLGGDRGTREELFF. The rearrangement joins TRBV15 to TRBJ2-2; 10 positions match TRBD1. Germline CDR1 is LNHNV and CDR2 is YYDKDF (reference sequence). The CDR3 totals 19 residues. J was trimmed by 10 bases and V by 0 bases; bases with no gene match: 17. Complete variable domain (other parts from reference TRBV15 and TRBJ2-2): DAMVIQNPRYQVTQFGKPVTLSCSQTLNHNVMYWYQQKSSQAPKLLFHYYDKDFNNEADTPDNFQSRRPNTSFCFLDIRSPGLGDTAMYLCATSRDLGGDRGTREELFFGEGSRLTVL.